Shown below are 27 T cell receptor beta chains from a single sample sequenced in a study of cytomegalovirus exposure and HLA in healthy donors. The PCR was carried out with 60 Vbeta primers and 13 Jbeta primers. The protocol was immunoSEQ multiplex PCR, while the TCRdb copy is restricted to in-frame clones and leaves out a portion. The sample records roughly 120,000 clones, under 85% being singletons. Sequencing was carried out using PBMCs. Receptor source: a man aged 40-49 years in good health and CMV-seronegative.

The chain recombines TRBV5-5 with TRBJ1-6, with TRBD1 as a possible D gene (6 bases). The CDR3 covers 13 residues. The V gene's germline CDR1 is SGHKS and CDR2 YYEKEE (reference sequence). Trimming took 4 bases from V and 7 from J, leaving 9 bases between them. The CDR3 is CASSTDRNSPLHF. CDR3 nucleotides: TGTGCCAGCAGCACCGACAGGAATTCACCCCTCCACTTT. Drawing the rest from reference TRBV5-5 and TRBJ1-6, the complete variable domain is DAGVTQSPTHLIKTRGQQVTLRCSPISGHKSVSWYQQVLGQGPQFIFQYYEKEERGRGNFPDRFSARQFPNYSSELNVNALLLGDSALYLCASSTDRNSPLHFGNGTRLTVT.

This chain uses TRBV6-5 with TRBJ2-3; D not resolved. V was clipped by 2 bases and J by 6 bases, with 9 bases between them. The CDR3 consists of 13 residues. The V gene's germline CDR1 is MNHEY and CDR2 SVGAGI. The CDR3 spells CASSYRPRDTQYF. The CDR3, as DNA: TGTGCCAGCAGTTACCGGCCGCGGGATACGCAGTATTTT.

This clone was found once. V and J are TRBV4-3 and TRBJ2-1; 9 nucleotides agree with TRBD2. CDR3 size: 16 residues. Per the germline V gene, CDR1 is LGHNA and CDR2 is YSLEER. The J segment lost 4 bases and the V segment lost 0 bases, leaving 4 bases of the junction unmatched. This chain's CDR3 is CASSQEGAGGYNEQFF. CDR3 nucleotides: TGCGCCAGCAGCCAAGAGGGTGCGGGGGGGTACAATGAGCAGTTCTTC.

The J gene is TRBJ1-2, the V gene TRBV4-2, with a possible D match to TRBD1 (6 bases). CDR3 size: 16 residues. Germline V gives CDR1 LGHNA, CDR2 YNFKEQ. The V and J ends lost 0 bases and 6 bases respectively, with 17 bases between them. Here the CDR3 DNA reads TGTGCCAGCAGCCAAGATCTCAGTCGGGGGGCTGATGGCTACACCTTC. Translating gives CASSQDLSRGADGYTF.

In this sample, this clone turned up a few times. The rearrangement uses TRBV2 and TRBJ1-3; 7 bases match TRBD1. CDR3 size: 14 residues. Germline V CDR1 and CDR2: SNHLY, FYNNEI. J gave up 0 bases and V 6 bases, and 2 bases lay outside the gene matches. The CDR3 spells CASRPGGSGNTIYF. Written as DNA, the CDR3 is TGTGCCAGCAGACCAGGGGGCTCTGGAAACACCATATATTTT.

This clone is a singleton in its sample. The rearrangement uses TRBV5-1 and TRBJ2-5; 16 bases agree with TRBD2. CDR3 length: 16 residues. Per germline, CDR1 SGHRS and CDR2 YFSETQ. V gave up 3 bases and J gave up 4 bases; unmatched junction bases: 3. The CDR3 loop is CASSSGTSGGAETQYF. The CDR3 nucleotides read TGCGCCAGCAGCTCCGGGACTAGCGGGGGGGCAGAGACCCAGTACTTC.

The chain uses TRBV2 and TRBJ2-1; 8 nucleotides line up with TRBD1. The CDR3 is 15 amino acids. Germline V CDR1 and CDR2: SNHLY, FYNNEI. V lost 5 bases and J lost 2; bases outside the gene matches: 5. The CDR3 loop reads CASSTGTGAYNEQFF. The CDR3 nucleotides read TGTGCCAGCAGTACCGGGACAGGTGCCTACAATGAGCAGTTCTTC.

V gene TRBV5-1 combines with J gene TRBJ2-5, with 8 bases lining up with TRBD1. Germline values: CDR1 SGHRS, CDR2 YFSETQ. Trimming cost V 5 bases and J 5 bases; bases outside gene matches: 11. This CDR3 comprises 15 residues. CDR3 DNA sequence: TGCGCCAGCAGGGAGACAGGGGCCGAGGGGGAGACCCAGTACTTC. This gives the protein CASRETGAEGETQYF.

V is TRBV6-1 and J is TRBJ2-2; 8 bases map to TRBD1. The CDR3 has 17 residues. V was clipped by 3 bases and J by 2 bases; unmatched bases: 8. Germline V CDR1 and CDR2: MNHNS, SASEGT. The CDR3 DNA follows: TGTGCCAGCAGTGACCCTTGGGACAGGCCCAACACCGGGGAGCTGTTTTTT. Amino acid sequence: CASSDPWDRPNTGELFF.

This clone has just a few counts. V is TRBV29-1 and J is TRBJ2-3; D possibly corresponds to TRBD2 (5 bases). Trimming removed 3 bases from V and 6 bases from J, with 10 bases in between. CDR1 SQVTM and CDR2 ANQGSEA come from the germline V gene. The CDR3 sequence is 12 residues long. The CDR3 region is CSVDGLADTQYF. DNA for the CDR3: TGCAGCGTTGACGGTCTAGCCGATACGCAGTATTTT.

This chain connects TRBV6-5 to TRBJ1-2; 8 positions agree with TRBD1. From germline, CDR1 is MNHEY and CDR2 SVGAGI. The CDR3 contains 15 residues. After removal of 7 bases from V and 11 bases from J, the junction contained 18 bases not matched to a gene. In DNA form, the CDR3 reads TGTGCCAGCACACTTGGCGGTTCACAGGGGGGGCGGTACACCTTC. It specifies CASTLGGSQGGRYTF.

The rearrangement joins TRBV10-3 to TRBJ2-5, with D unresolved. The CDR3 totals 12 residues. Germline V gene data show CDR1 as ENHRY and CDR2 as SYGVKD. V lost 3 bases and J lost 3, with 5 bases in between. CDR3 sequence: CAISDRKETQYF. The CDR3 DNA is TGTGCCATCAGTGATAGAAAAGAGACCCAGTACTTC.

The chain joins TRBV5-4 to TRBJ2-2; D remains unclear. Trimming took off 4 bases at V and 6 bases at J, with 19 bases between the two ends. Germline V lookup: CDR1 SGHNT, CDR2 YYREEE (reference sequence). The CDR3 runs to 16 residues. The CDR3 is CASSRVASRSPGELFF. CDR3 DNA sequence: TGTGCCAGCAGCCGGGTGGCCTCGAGGTCTCCCGGGGAGCTGTTTTTT.

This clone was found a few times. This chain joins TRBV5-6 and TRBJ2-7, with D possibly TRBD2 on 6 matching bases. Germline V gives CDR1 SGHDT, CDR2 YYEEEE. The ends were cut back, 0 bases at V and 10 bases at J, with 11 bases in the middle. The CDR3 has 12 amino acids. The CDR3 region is CASSLGDSHQYF. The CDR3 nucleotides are TGTGCCAGCAGCTTGGGGGACTCACATCAGTACTTC.

The CDR3 protein is CASGINRDTEAFF. The DNA for the CDR3 is TGTGCTAGTGGTATAAACAGAGACACTGAAGCTTTCTTT. The gene calls are TRBV12-5 and TRBJ1-1, with no clear D. V gave up 5 bases and J gave up 3 bases, with 10 bases separating them. CDR3 length: 13 amino acids. The V gene's germline CDR1 is LGHNT and CDR2 FRNRAP.

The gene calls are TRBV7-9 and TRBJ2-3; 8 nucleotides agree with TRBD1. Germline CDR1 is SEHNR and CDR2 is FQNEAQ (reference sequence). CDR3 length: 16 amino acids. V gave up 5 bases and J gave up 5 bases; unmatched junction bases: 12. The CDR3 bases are TGTGCCAGCAGCACCCGGACAGGGACGTACGGAGATACGCAGTATTTT. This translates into CASSTRTGTYGDTQYF.

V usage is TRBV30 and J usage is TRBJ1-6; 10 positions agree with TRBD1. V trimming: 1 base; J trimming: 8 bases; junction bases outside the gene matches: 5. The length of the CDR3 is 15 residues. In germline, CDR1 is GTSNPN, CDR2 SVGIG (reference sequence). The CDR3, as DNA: TGTGCCTGGAGTGCCCGGGACAGGGGAGATTCACCCCTCCACTTT. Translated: CAWSARDRGDSPLHF.

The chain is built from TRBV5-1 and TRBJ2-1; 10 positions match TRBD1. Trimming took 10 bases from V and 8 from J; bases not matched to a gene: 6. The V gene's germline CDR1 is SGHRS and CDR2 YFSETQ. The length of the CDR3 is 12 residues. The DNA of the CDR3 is TGCGCCCCGGGACAGGGGCGGGATGAGCAGTTCTTC. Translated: CAPGQGRDEQFF.

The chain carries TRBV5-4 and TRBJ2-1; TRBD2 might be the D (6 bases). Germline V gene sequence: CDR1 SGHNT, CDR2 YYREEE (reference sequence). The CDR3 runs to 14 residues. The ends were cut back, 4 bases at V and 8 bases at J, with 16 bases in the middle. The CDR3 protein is CASSLGTLKDEQFF. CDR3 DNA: TGTGCCAGCAGCCTCGGGACTCTGAAGGATGAGCAGTTCTTC.

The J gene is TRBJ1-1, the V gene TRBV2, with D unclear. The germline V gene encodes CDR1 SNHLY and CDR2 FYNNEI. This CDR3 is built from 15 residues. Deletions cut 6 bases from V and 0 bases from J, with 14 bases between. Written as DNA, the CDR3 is TGTGCCAGCAGCCGGGGAGTAGGGTTGAACACTGAAGCTTTCTTT. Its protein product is CASSRGVGLNTEAFF. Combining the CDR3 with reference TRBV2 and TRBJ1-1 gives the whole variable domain EPEVTQTPSHQVTQMGQEVILRCVPISNHLYFYWYRQILGQKVEFLVSFYNNEISEKSEIFDDQFSVERPDGSNFTLKIRSTKLEDSAMYFCASSRGVGLNTEAFFGQGTRLTVV.

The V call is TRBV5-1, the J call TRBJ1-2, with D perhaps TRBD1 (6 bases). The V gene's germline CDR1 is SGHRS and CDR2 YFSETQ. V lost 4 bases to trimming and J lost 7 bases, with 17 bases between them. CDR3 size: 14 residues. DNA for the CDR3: TGCGCCAGCAGCCCGGAGGGGGGGGGCATTGGCTACACCTTC. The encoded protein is CASSPEGGGIGYTF.

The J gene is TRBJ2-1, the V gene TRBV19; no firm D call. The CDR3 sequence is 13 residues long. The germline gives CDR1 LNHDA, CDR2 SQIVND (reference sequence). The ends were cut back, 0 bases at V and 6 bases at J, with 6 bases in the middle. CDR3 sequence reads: CASSIERSNEQFF. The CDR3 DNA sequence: TGTGCCAGTAGTATAGAGCGGAGCAATGAGCAGTTCTTC.

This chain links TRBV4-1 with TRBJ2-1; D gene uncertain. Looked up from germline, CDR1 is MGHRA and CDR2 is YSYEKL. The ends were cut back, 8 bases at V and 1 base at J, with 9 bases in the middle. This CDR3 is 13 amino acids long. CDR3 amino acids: CASRDSSYNEQFF. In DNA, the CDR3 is TGCGCCAGCCGAGACTCGTCCTACAATGAGCAGTTCTTC.

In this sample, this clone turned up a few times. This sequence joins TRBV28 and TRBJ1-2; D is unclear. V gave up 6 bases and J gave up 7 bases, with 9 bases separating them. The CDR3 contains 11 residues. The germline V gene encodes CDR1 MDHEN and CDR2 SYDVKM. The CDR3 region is CASRDPGGYTF. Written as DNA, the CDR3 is TGTGCCAGCAGAGATCCGGGTGGCTACACCTTC.

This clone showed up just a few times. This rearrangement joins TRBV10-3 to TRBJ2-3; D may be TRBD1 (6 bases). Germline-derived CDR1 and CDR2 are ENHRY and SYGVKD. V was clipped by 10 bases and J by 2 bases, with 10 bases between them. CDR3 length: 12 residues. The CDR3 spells CATWTDTDTQYF. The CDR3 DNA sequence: TGTGCCACCTGGACAGACACAGATACGCAGTATTTT.

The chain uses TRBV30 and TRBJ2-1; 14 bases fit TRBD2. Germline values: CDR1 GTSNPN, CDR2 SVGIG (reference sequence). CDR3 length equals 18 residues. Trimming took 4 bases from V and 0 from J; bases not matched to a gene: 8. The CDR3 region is CAWIPGLAGGSSYNEQFF. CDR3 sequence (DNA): TGTGCCTGGATTCCCGGACTAGCGGGGGGAAGCTCCTACAATGAGCAGTTCTTC.

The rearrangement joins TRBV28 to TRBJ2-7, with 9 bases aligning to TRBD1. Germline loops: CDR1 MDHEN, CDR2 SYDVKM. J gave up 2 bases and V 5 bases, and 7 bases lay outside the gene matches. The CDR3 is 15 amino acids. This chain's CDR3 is CASSTRDRATYEQYF. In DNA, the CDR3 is TGTGCCAGCAGTACCAGGGACAGGGCCACCTACGAGCAGTACTTC. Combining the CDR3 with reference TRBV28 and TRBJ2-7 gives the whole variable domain DVKVTQSSRYLVKRTGEKVFLECVQDMDHENMFWYRQDPGLGLRLIYFSYDVKMKEKGDIPEGYSVSREKKERFSLILESASTNQTSMYLCASSTRDRATYEQYFGPGTRLTVT.